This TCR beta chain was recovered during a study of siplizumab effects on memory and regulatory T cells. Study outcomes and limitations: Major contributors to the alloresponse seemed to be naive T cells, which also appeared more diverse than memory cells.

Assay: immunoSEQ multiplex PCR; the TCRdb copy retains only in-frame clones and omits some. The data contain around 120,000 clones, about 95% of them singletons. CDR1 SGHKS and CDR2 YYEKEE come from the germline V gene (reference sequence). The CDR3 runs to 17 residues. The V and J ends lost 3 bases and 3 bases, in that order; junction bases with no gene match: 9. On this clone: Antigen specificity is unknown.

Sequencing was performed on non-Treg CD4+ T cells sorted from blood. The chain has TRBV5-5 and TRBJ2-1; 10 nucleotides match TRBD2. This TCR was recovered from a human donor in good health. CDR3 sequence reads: CASSSRSGLADYNEQFF. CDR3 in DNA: TGTGCCAGCAGCTCCCGCTCAGGACTAGCGGACTACAATGAGCAGTTCTTC.